The rows below give T cell receptor beta chains drawn from one sample of a study of T-cell reconstitution after alpha-beta-depleted transplantation in children. TCRdb itself ran the PCR reads through MiXCR, one entry per CDR3 protein. The repertoire consists of around 600,000 distinct CDR3 sequences, with about 21% occurring once and the leading ten covering 11% to 15%. This material consisted of PBMCs, mostly from graft donor cells, taken 360 days after TCRalphabeta/CD19-depleted stem cell transplant. These receptors all come from a boy less than two years old who had a stem cell transplant for acute myeloid leukemia, so the T cells may come from the graft donor. CDR3s include the opening cysteine and the closing phenylalanine or tryptophan. Each record gives: D gene, J gene, clone size, V gene, CDR3 protein, CDR3 DNA. The D gene is left open where the match is weak. For some rows the clone size is stated as once, few or many, or as a class when expanded; others skip it.

d_gene: TRBD2
j_gene: TRBJ2-5
abundance: many
v_gene: TRBV6-1
CDR3aa: CASSGLAGEETQYF
CDR3nt: TGTGCCAGCAGCGGACTAGCGGGGGAAGAGACCCAGTACTTC

d_gene: .
j_gene: TRBJ2-5
abundance: many
v_gene: TRBV28
CDR3aa: CASSYQGRETQYF
CDR3nt: TGTGCCAGCAGTTATCAGGGGCGAGAGACCCAGTACTTC

d_gene: TRBD2
j_gene: TRBJ2-7
abundance: few
v_gene: TRBV7-2
CDR3aa: CASSLVPSGALEQYF
CDR3nt: TGTGCCAGCAGCTTAGTCCCTAGCGGGGCCCTCGAGCAGTACTTC

d_gene: TRBD2
j_gene: TRBJ2-1
abundance: many
v_gene: TRBV7-2
CDR3aa: CASSSWLAGDYNEQFF
CDR3nt: TGTGCCAGCAGCTCCTGGCTAGCGGGGGACTACAATGAGCAGTTCTTC

d_gene: .
j_gene: TRBJ2-2
abundance: many
v_gene: TRBV20-1
CDR3aa: CSAVLLGNTGELFF
CDR3nt: TGCAGTGCCGTTTTGTTGGGGAACACCGGGGAGCTGTTTTTT

d_gene: .
j_gene: TRBJ2-1
abundance: .
v_gene: TRBV11-1
CDR3aa: CATTGEGVNNEQFF
CDR3nt: TGTGCCACCACCGGCGAAGGGGTAAACAATGAGCAGTTCTTC

d_gene: .
j_gene: TRBJ1-5
abundance: .
v_gene: TRBV27
CDR3aa: CGRDQGRSNQPQHF
CDR3nt: TGTGGCAGAGATCAGGGGCGAAGCAATCAGCCCCAGCATTTT

d_gene: TRBD1
j_gene: TRBJ2-2
abundance: few
v_gene: TRBV6-1
CDR3aa: CASGSRGGAFGGELFF
CDR3nt: TGTGCCAGCGGAAGCCGAGGGGGCGCCTTTGGCGGGGAGCTGTTTTTT

d_gene: .
j_gene: TRBJ1-2
abundance: few
v_gene: TRBV5-1
CDR3aa: CASTAGGPYGYTF
CDR3nt: TGCGCCAGCACGGCGGGAGGCCCCTATGGCTACACCTTC

d_gene: .
j_gene: TRBJ2-7
abundance: .
v_gene: TRBV7-2
CDR3aa: CASSETGAYYEQYF
CDR3nt: TGTGCCAGCAGTGAGACGGGAGCTTACTACGAGCAGTACTTC

d_gene: .
j_gene: TRBJ2-1
abundance: few
v_gene: TRBV19
CDR3aa: CASSIVPYNEQFF
CDR3nt: TGTGCCAGTAGTATTGTCCCGTACAATGAGCAGTTCTTC

d_gene: .
j_gene: TRBJ1-2
abundance: many
v_gene: TRBV12-3/TRBV12-4
CDR3aa: CASIGGNGYTF
CDR3nt: TGTGCCAGCATAGGAGGAAATGGCTACACCTTC

d_gene: TRBD1
j_gene: TRBJ1-5
abundance: many
v_gene: TRBV7-8
CDR3aa: CASSLEAGGFNQPQHF
CDR3nt: TGTGCCAGCAGCTTAGAGGCAGGGGGTTTCAATCAGCCCCAGCATTTT

d_gene: .
j_gene: TRBJ1-1
abundance: .
v_gene: TRBV11-2
CDR3aa: CASSVRRELEAFF
CDR3nt: TGTGCCAGCAGCGTCCGCCGGGAGCTCGAAGCTTTCTTT

d_gene: .
j_gene: TRBJ2-3
abundance: many
v_gene: TRBV12-3/TRBV12-4
CDR3aa: CANQPGEYF
CDR3nt: TGTGCCAACCAACCCGGGGAGTATTTT

d_gene: .
j_gene: TRBJ2-2
abundance: few
v_gene: TRBV20-1
CDR3aa: CSAPGSMSGELFF
CDR3nt: TGCAGTGCCCCCGGTAGTATGAGCGGGGAGCTGTTTTTT

d_gene: .
j_gene: TRBJ2-2
abundance: few
v_gene: TRBV5-1
CDR3aa: CASSSVPPNTGELFF
CDR3nt: TGCGCCAGCAGCTCGGTCCCTCCCAACACCGGGGAGCTGTTTTTT

d_gene: .
j_gene: TRBJ2-1
abundance: .
v_gene: TRBV4-3
CDR3aa: CASSQTYNEQFF
CDR3nt: TGCGCCAGCAGCCAAACATACAATGAGCAGTTCTTC

d_gene: .
j_gene: TRBJ2-1
abundance: many
v_gene: TRBV15
CDR3aa: CATSRDIMTELSYNEQFF
CDR3nt: TGTGCCACCAGCAGAGATATTATGACAGAACTTTCATACAATGAGCAGTTCTTC

d_gene: .
j_gene: TRBJ2-3
abundance: .
v_gene: TRBV12-3/TRBV12-4
CDR3aa: CASSLGWGGRTDTQYF
CDR3nt: TGTGCCAGCAGTTTAGGCTGGGGGGGCCGCACAGATACGCAGTATTTT

d_gene: .
j_gene: TRBJ2-7
abundance: few
v_gene: TRBV6-5
CDR3aa: CASSYDRVSHEQYF
CDR3nt: TGTGCCAGCAGTTACGATAGGGTTTCCCACGAGCAGTACTTC

d_gene: TRBD2
j_gene: TRBJ2-1
abundance: few
v_gene: TRBV11-2
CDR3aa: CASSHTSVDEQFF
CDR3nt: TGTGCCAGCAGCCATACTAGCGTGGATGAGCAGTTCTTC

d_gene: TRBD1
j_gene: TRBJ1-2
abundance: .
v_gene: TRBV20-1
CDR3aa: CSADPGTGYNYGYTF
CDR3nt: TGCAGTGCAGACCCCGGGACAGGGTACAACTATGGCTACACCTTC

d_gene: .
j_gene: TRBJ1-2
abundance: .
v_gene: TRBV9
CDR3aa: CASSYRDTVYGYTF
CDR3nt: TGTGCCAGCAGCTATCGGGACACCGTCTATGGCTACACCTTC

d_gene: .
j_gene: TRBJ2-1
abundance: many
v_gene: TRBV20-1
CDR3aa: CSAREARGSSYNEQFF
CDR3nt: TGCAGTGCTAGAGAAGCGAGGGGGAGCTCCTACAATGAGCAGTTCTTC

d_gene: TRBD1
j_gene: TRBJ2-3
abundance: .
v_gene: TRBV28
CDR3aa: CASSSPGQRGSDTQYF
CDR3nt: TGTGCCAGCAGTTCTCCGGGACAGCGAGGATCAGATACGCAGTATTTT